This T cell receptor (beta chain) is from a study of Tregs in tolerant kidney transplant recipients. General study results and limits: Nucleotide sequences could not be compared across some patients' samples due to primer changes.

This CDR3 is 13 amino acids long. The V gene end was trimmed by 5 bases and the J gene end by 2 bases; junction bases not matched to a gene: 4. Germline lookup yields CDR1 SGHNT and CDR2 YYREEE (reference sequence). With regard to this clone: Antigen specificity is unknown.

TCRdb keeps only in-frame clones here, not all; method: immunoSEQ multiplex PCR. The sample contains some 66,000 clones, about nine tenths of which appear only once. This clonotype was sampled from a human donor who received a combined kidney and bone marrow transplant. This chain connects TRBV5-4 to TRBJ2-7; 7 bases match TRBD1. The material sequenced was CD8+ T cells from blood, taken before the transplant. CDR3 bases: TGTGCCAGCAGTGCGACAGGGACCTACGAGCAGTACTTC. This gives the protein CASSATGTYEQYF.